One and the same sample provided the 11 T cell receptor beta chains below, sequenced in a study of blood T cell repertoires in COVID-19. Clones were sequenced by immunoSEQ multiplex PCR, and TCRdb holds only the in-frame ones, with some missing. The table records roughly 350,000 clones, 85% to 90% of them present only once. The sample was peripheral blood. These receptors originate from a woman aged 45-65 years with COVID-19, enrolled during active disease.

This chain connects TRBV29-1 to TRBJ2-6; tentatively, D is TRBD2 (5 bases). V was clipped by 5 bases and J by 6 bases, with 14 bases between them. CDR3 length equals 14 residues. Germline loops: CDR1 SQVTM, CDR2 ANQGSEA. The CDR3 is CSVRAHGEANVLTF. The CDR3 DNA is TGCAGCGTTCGCGCCCACGGGGAGGCCAACGTCCTGACTTTC.

This rearrangement joins TRBV15 to TRBJ1-1; 7 bases line up with TRBD1. After removal of 6 bases from V and 0 bases from J, the junction contained 7 bases not matched to a gene. CDR1 and CDR2 (germline): LNHNV, YYDKDF (reference sequence). This CDR3 contains 15 residues. For the CDR3, the DNA is TGTGCCACCAGTGCCGGCAGGGGGGTGAACACTGAAGCTTTCTTT. Translated: CATSAGRGVNTEAFF. Using reference TRBV15 and TRBJ1-1 for the parts outside the CDR3, the full variable domain is DAMVIQNPRYQVTQFGKPVTLSCSQTLNHNVMYWYQQKSSQAPKLLFHYYDKDFNNEADTPDNFQSRRPNTSFCFLDIRSPGLGDTAMYLCATSAGRGVNTEAFFGQGTRLTVV.

The chain carries TRBV24-1 and TRBJ2-7; tentative D call: TRBD2 (6 bases). This CDR3 spans 16 amino acids. The ends were cut back, 3 bases at V and 0 bases at J, with 14 bases in the middle. CDR1 and CDR2 from the germline V gene are KGHDR and SFDVKD. The CDR3 region is CATSDPQRAGSYEQYF. The CDR3 nucleotides read TGTGCCACCAGTGATCCCCAGCGGGCCGGCTCCTACGAGCAGTACTTC.

The gene calls are TRBV24-1 and TRBJ2-1, with TRBD2 matching over 7 bases. CDR3 length equals 13 residues. Germline CDR1 is KGHDR and CDR2 is SFDVKD. After removal of 5 bases from V and 4 bases from J, the junction contained 1 base not matched to a gene. CDR3 region: CATSGDYYNEQFF. As DNA, the CDR3 is TGTGCCACCAGTGGGGACTATTACAATGAGCAGTTCTTC.

The chain recombines TRBV5-1 with TRBJ1-5; no firm D call. Germline V lookup: CDR1 SGHRS, CDR2 YFSETQ. CDR3 length: 15 amino acids. Trimming removed 4 bases from V and 5 bases from J, with 16 bases in between. The CDR3 nucleotides are TGCGCCAGCAGCCCCGGGTCCCTAGTCGATCAGCCCCAGCATTTT. Translating it yields CASSPGSLVDQPQHF. Full variable domain (missing parts from reference TRBV5-1 and TRBJ1-5): KAGVTQTPRYLIKTRGQQVTLSCSPISGHRSVSWYQQTPGQGLQFLFEYFSETQRNKGNFPGRFSGRQFSNSRSEMNVSTLELGDSALYLCASSPGSLVDQPQHFGDGTRLSIL.

This clone was seen only once. The chain is built from TRBV27 and TRBJ1-1, with TRBD1 matching 9 bases. Germline trimming cut 5 bases from V and 5 bases from J; bases unmatched to any gene: 6. The CDR3 has 14 amino acids. Germline values: CDR1 MNHEY, CDR2 SMNVEV (reference sequence). The CDR3 region is CASSRQGGFTEAFF. The CDR3 bases are TGTGCCAGCAGTCGACAGGGGGGATTTACTGAAGCTTTCTTT.

V gene TRBV19 combines with J gene TRBJ1-4, with TRBD1 as a possible D gene (6 bases). Germline CDR1 is LNHDA and CDR2 is SQIVND (reference sequence). The CDR3 covers 13 residues. V dropped 7 bases and J dropped 4 bases, with 10 bases sitting between them. As DNA, the CDR3 is TGTGCCAGTAAAGGACAGTATAATGAAAAACTGTTTTTT. Protein: CASKGQYNEKLFF.

The CDR3: CASSGLSGNTDTQYF. CDR3 DNA sequence: TGTGCCAGCAGCGGCCTTAGCGGGAATACAGATACGCAGTATTTT. The chain uses TRBV3-1 (or the pseudogene TRBV3-2) and TRBJ2-3; 8 bases agree with TRBD2. J gave up 3 bases and V 5 bases, and 7 bases lay outside the gene matches. Germline V gene sequence: CDR1 LGHDT, CDR2 YNNKEL (reference sequence). The CDR3 is 15 amino acids.

This chain joins TRBV7-2 and TRBJ1-1; D is uncertain. Germline V gene lookup returns CDR1 SGHTA and CDR2 FQGNSA. The length of the CDR3 is 14 residues. Deletions cut 0 bases from V and 7 bases from J, with 12 bases between. The CDR3 DNA is TGTGCCAGCAGCTTAGCGAGGTTGTCTCATGAAGCTTTCTTT. This translates into CASSLARLSHEAFF.

V gene TRBV5-1 combines with J gene TRBJ1-2; D is possibly TRBD1 (5 bases). The germline V and J ends were trimmed by 3 bases and 2 bases, with 14 bases remaining between them. Germline-derived CDR1 and CDR2 are SGHRS and YFSETQ. The CDR3 has 15 residues. DNA for the CDR3: TGCGCCAGCAGCTGGACGGGGGTTTTGAACTATGGCTACACCTTC. Protein: CASSWTGVLNYGYTF.

This rearrangement joins TRBV29-1 to TRBJ2-1; TRBD1 might be the D (6 bases). V lost 2 bases, J lost 8 bases, and 10 bases lay in between. The CDR3 is made up of 12 amino acids. The germline V gene encodes CDR1 SQVTM and CDR2 ANQGSEA. The CDR3 spells CSVEQGFDEQFF. CDR3 DNA sequence: TGCAGCGTTGAACAGGGGTTCGATGAGCAGTTCTTC.